These 8 T cell receptor beta chains originate from one sample sequenced in a study of neoadjuvant anti-PD-1 for oral cavity cancer. Libraries were prepared by immunoSEQ multiplex PCR; TCRdb keeps only in-frame clonotypes and omits some of them. The sample holds 6,000 to 7,500 clones; 74% are singletons and the top ten take roughly 2.5%. This specimen consisted of PBMCs, obtained before nivolumab (anti-PD-1) treatment. The receptors stem from a person aged 35-79 years with oral cavity squamous cell carcinoma.

The V gene is TRBV19, the J gene TRBJ2-7; TRBD2 might be the D (6 bases). The CDR3 sequence is 14 residues long. Germline CDR1 LNHDA, CDR2 SQIVND (reference sequence). The ends were cut back, 5 bases at V and 3 bases at J, with 14 bases in the middle. The CDR3 spells CASSPWRDGYEQYF. The CDR3 DNA reads as TGTGCCAGTAGTCCCTGGCGGGACGGCTACGAGCAGTACTTC.

CDR3 nucleotides: TGTGCCACCGTGGGGGTTTCACAGGGGGCGGATGAGCAGTTCTTC. Encoded protein: CATVGVSQGADEQFF. The chain employs TRBV19 and TRBJ2-1; 9 positions agree with TRBD1. V dropped 10 bases and J dropped 8; count of bases not matched to a gene: 15. CDR1 is LNHDA, CDR2 SQIVND, per germline (reference sequence). The CDR3 consists of 15 residues.

This rearrangement joins TRBV19 to TRBJ1-5; D not certain. V was shortened by 5 bases and J by 2 bases, with 7 bases between the two germline ends. Per germline, CDR1 LNHDA and CDR2 SQIVND (reference sequence). This CDR3 contains 13 residues. The CDR3 is CASSWAGNQPQHF. In DNA, the CDR3 is TGTGCCAGTAGTTGGGCAGGCAATCAGCCCCAGCATTTT.

This clone was counted between two and nine times. This chain connects TRBV7-9 to TRBJ2-7; D might be TRBD1 (5 bases). V lost 5 bases and J lost 7, with 15 bases in between. The length of the CDR3 is 13 residues. From germline, CDR1 is SEHNR and CDR2 FQNEAQ (reference sequence). The CDR3 protein is CASSPRTLEEQYF. The DNA of the CDR3 is TGTGCCAGCAGCCCCCGGACATTGGAAGAGCAGTACTTC.

The rearrangement uses TRBV10-3 and TRBJ1-2, with D perhaps TRBD1 (5 bases). The V and J ends lost 7 bases and 5 bases respectively, with 11 bases between them. Germline V gene lookup returns CDR1 ENHRY and CDR2 SYGVKD. The CDR3 sequence is 12 residues long. The CDR3 reads CAITAGSYGYTF. In DNA, the CDR3 is TGTGCCATCACCGCAGGGTCATATGGCTACACCTTC.

This chain links TRBV7-2 with TRBJ1-6, with D possibly matching TRBD1 (6 bases). Germline V gene data show CDR1 as SGHTA and CDR2 as FQGNSA. Trimming shortened V by 4 bases and J by 5 bases, and 9 bases separated the two germline ends. This CDR3 has 14 residues. As DNA, the CDR3 is TGTGCCAGCAGCTCCGACAGGAATAATTCACCCCTCCACTTT. Translating gives CASSSDRNNSPLHF.

The count of this clone is one. The V and J genes are TRBV5-1 and TRBJ2-7; 11 bases align to TRBD2. V dropped 0 bases and J dropped 5; count of bases not matched to a gene: 10. Germline V gene sequence: CDR1 SGHRS, CDR2 YFSETQ. This CDR3 has 17 residues. CDR3 nucleotide sequence: TGCGCCAGCAGCTTGGTGGTAGCGGGGGGGCTTCAGAACGAGCAGTACTTC. Encoded protein: CASSLVVAGGLQNEQYF.

V and J are TRBV2 and TRBJ1-4; 7 bases are a match to TRBD1. The CDR3 totals 14 residues. V shed 4 bases and J 8 bases; nucleotides not matched to a gene: 7. Germline CDR1 reads SNHLY; CDR2 reads FYNNEI. The CDR3 loop reads CASSVRGEGEKLFF. As DNA, the CDR3 is TGTGCCAGCAGTGTCAGGGGGGAAGGGGAAAAACTGTTTTTT.